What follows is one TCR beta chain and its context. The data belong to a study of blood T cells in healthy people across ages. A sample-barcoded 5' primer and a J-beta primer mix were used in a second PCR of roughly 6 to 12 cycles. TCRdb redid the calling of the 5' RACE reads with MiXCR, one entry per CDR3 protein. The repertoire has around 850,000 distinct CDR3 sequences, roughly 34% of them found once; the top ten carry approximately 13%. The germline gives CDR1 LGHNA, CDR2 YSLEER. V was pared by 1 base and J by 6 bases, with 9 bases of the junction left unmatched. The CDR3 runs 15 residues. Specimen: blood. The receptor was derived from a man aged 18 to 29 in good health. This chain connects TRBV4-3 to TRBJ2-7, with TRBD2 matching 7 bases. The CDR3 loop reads CASSQVRGLVGEQYF. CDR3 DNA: TGCGCCAGCAGCCAAGTACGAGGACTAGTAGGCGAGCAGTACTTC.